The text below deals with one TCR beta chain. The data derive from a study of blood T cell repertoires in COVID-19. Measured with immunoSEQ multiplex PCR; TCRdb has only the in-frame clones, and not every one. The sample contains approximately 140,000 clones, 86% of which appear only once. This CDR3 comprises 15 residues. With 1 base clipped from V and 4 bases from J, the junction kept 5 bases outside the gene matches. The germline CDR1 and CDR2 sequences are SGHNT and YENEEA. Sequenced input: peripheral blood. The TCR sequence derives from a woman aged 60 to 75 with acute or convalescent COVID-19. This chain connects TRBV11-3 to TRBJ2-3; 7 positions agree with TRBD2. The DNA of the CDR3 is TGTGCCAGCAGCTTAGGCGGGGGTGGCGCAGATACGCAGTATTTT. Translating it yields CASSLGGGGADTQYF.